The T cell receptor (beta chain) described here comes from a study of beta chain features in type 1 diabetes. As every portion of the isolated RNA was reverse transcribed, the sequencing read expressed TCRB transcripts. Using immunoSEQ multiplex PCR, the repertoire was profiled, and TCRdb retains in-frame clones only, with some absent. The sample yields roughly 250,000 clones, about 9.3% seen once. With regard to this clone: Its antigen is not identified.

General observations from the study: A greater similarity of naive, central memory and Treg TCRB repertoires was seen among patients than among healthy donors. VDJ junctions in type 1 diabetes patients carried more deletions and fewer insertions.

After removal of 3 bases from V and 6 bases from J, the junction contained 4 bases not matched to a gene. Germline assignment: CDR1 ENHRY and CDR2 SYGVKD. The CDR3 length is 14 residues. The rearrangement uses TRBV10-3 and TRBJ1-5; 8 bases fit TRBD1. Sequences were obtained from naive CD4+ T cells from blood. The sequence came from a woman younger than 35 in good health. The CDR3 protein is CAISDAGGSQPQHF. As DNA, the CDR3 is TGTGCCATCAGTGATGCAGGGGGCAGTCAGCCCCAGCATTTT.